The entry that follows covers one TCR beta chain sequence. What it recognizes is unknown. The germline V and J ends were trimmed by 2 bases and 6 bases, with 11 bases remaining between them. The CDR3 spans 14 residues. CDR1 is SNHLY, CDR2 FYNNEI, per germline. Several immunoSEQ plates held equal portions of the genomic DNA taken from each subset. TCRdb keeps only in-frame clones here, not all; method: immunoSEQ multiplex PCR. Seen here are 2,100,000 or so clones, under 97% observed once, and the top ten hold about 0.13%. All the donors were Caucasian adults who lived in Nashville, Tennessee. These data originate in a study of shared clonotypes between healthy human individuals. The study's findings and limits: Naive subsets generally exceeded memory subsets in estimated richness.

The receptor was derived from a man aged 18-30 years in good health. This chain connects TRBV2 to TRBJ1-5, with D unclear. The specimen was naive CD4+ T cells sorted from blood. The subset here: CD45RA+ positively selected. The DNA of the CDR3 is TGTGCCAGCAGTGAACTAGGACCTCTTCAGCCCCAGCATTTT. Its protein is CASSELGPLQPQHF.